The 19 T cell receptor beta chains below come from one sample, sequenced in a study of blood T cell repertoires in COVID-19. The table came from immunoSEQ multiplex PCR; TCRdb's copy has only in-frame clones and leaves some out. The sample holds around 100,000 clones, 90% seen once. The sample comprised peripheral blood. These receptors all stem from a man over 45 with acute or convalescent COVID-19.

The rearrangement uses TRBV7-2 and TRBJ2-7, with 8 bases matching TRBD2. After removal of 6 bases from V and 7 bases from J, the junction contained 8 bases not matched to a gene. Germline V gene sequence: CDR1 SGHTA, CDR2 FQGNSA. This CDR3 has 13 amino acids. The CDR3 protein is CASREAGVREQYF. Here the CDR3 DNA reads TGTGCCAGCAGAGAAGCGGGGGTAAGGGAGCAGTACTTC.

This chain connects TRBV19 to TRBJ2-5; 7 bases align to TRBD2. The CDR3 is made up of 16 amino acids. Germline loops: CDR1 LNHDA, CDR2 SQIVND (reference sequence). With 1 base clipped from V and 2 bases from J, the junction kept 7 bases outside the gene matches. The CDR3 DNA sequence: TGTGCCAGTAGTATAGGCTCAAGAGCGGGGCAAGAGACCCAGTACTTC. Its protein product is CASSIGSRAGQETQYF. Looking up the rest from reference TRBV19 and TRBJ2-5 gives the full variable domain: DGGITQSPKYLFRKEGQNVTLSCEQNLNHDAMYWYRQDPGQGLRLIYYSQIVNDFQKGDIAEGYSVSREKKESFPLTVTSAQKNPTAFYLCASSIGSRAGQETQYFGPGTRLLVL.

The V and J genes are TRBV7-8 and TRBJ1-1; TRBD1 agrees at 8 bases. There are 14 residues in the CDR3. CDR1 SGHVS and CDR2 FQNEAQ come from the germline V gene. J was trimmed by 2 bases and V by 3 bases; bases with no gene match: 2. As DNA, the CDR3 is TGTGCCAGCAGCTTGGACAGGGCCAACACTGAAGCTTTCTTT. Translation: CASSLDRANTEAFF.

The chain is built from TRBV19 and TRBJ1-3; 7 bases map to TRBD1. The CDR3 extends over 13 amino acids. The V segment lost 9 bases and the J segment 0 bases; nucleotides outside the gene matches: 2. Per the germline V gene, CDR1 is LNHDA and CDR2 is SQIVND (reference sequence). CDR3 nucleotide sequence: TGTGCCAGCCACAGGGGCTCTGGAAACACCATATATTTT. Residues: CASHRGSGNTIYF. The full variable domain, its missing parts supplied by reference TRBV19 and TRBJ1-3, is DGGITQSPKYLFRKEGQNVTLSCEQNLNHDAMYWYRQDPGQGLRLIYYSQIVNDFQKGDIAEGYSVSREKKESFPLTVTSAQKNPTAFYLCASHRGSGNTIYFGEGSWLTVV.

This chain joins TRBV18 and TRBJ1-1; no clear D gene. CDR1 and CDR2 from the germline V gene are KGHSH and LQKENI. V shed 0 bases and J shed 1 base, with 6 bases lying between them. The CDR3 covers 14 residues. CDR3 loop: CASSPPRGNTEAFF. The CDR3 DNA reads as TGTGCCAGCTCACCACCTCGCGGGAACACTGAAGCTTTCTTT. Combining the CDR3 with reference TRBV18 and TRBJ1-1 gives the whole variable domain NAGVMQNPRHLVRRRGQEARLRCSPMKGHSHVYWYRQLPEEGLKFMVYLQKENIIDESGMPKERFSAEFPKEGPSILRIQQVVRGDSAAYFCASSPPRGNTEAFFGQGTRLTVV.

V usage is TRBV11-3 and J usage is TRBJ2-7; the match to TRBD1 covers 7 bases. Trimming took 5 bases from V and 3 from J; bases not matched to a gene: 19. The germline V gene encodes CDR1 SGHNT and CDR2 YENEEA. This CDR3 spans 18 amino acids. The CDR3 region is CASSHISDRQGVIYEQYF. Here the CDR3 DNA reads TGTGCCAGCAGCCATATATCTGACCGACAGGGAGTAATCTACGAGCAGTACTTC.

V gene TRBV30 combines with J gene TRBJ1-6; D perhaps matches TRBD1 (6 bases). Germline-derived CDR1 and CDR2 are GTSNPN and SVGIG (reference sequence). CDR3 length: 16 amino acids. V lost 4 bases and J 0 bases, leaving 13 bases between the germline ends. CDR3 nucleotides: TGTGCCTGGACCGCCGTAGGGGGCTCCTATAATTCACCCCTCCACTTT. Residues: CAWTAVGGSYNSPLHF. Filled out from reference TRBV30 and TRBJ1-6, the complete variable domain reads SQTIHQWPATLVQPVGSPLSLECTVEGTSNPNLYWYRQAAGRGLQLLFYSVGIGQISSEVPQNLSASRPQDRQFILSSKKLLLSDSGFYLCAWTAVGGSYNSPLHFGNGTRLTVT.

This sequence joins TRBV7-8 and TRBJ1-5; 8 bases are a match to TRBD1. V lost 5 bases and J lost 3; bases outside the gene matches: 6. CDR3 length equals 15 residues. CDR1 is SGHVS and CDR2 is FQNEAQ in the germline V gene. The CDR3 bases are TGTGCCAGCAGCGTTGACAGGGGAAACAATCAGCCCCAGCATTTT. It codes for CASSVDRGNNQPQHF.

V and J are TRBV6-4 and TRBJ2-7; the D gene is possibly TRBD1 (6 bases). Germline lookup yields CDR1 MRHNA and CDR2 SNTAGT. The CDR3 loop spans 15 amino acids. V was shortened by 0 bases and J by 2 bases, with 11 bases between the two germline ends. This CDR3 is CASSDSTGMPYEQYF. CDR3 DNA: TGTGCCAGCAGTGACTCGACAGGTATGCCCTACGAGCAGTACTTC.

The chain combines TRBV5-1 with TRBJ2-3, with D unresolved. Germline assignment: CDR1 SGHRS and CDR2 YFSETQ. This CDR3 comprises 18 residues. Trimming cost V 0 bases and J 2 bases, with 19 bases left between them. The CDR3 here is CASSLGPRQVVLTDTQYF. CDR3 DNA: TGCGCCAGCAGCTTGGGCCCCCGGCAGGTGGTCCTCACAGATACGCAGTATTTT.

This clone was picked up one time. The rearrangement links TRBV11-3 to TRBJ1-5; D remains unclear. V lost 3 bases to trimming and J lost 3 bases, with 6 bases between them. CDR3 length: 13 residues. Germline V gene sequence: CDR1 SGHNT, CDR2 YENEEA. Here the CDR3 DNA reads TGTGCCAGCAGCTTCGAGGTCAATCAGCCCCAGCATTTT. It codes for CASSFEVNQPQHF.

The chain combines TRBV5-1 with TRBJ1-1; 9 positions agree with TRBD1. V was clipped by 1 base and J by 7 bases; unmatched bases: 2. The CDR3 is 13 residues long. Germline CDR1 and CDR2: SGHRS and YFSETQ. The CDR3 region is CASSLTGGVEAFF. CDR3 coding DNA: TGCGCCAGCAGCTTGACAGGGGGCGTTGAAGCTTTCTTT.

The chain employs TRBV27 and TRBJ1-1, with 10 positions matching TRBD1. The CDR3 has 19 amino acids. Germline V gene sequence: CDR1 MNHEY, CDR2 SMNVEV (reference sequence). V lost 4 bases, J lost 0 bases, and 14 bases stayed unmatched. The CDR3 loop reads CASSSWTGGKPVMNTEAFF. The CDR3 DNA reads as TGTGCCAGCAGTTCCTGGACAGGGGGGAAGCCGGTCATGAACACTGAAGCTTTCTTT.

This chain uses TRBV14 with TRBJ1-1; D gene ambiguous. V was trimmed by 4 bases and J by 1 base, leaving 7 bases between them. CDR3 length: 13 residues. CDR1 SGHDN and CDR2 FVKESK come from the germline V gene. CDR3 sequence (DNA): TGTGCCAGCAGCCGGAACAGGAACACTGAAGCTTTCTTT. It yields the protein CASSRNRNTEAFF.

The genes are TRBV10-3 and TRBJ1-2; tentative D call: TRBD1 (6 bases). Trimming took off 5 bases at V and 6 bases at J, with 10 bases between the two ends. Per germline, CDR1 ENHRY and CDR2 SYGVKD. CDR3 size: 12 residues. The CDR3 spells CAISPGQNGYTF. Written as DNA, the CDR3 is TGTGCCATCAGTCCCGGACAGAATGGCTACACCTTC.

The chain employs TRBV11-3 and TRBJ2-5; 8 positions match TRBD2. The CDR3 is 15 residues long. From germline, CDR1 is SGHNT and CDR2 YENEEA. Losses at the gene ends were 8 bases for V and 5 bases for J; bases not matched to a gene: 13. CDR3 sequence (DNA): TGTGCCAGCTCCCCTGGATTCGGGAGGGCGGAGACCCAGTACTTC. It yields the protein CASSPGFGRAETQYF.

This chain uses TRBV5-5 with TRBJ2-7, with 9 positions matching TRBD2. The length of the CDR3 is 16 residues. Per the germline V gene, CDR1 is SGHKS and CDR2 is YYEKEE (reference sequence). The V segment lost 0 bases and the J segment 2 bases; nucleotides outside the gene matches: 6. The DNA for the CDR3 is TGTGCCAGCAGCTTGGTGGCGGGGGGGGAAACCTACGAGCAGTACTTC. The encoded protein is CASSLVAGGETYEQYF.

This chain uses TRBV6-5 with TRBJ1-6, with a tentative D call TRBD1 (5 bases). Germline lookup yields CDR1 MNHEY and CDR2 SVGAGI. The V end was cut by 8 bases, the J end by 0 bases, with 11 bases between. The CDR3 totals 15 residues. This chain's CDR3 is CASRGVPSYNSPLHF. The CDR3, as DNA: TGTGCCAGCCGGGGGGTTCCCTCCTATAATTCACCCCTCCACTTT.

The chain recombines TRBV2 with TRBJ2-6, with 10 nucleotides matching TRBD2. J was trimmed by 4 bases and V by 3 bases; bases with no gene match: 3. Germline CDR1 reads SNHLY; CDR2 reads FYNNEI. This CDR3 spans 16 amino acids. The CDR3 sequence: CASSESGRAGANVLTF. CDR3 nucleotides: TGTGCCAGCAGTGAGAGCGGGAGGGCCGGGGCCAACGTCCTGACTTTC.